The following is a T cell receptor (beta chain) sequence with its context. This entry is derived from a study of blood T cell repertoires in COVID-19. Sequencing used immunoSEQ multiplex PCR; TCRdb keeps in-frame clones, though not all of them. The top ten clones hold less than 2% of a sample with fewer than 600,000 clones, approximately 88% of them seen once. This clonotype was obtained from a woman between 35 and 50 years old who had recovered from COVID-19. Sequencing was carried out using PBMCs or T cells enriched from blood (not recorded which).

CDR3 coding DNA: TGCGCCAGCAGCCAAGATCCTCTACTGCCAGGGGGCGATGCCGGGGAGCTGTTTTTT. Translating it yields CASSQDPLLPGGDAGELFF. The chain has TRBV4-3 and TRBJ2-2; 8 bases fit TRBD1. CDR1 is LGHNA and CDR2 is YSLEER in the germline V gene. V was clipped by 0 bases and J by 6 bases; unmatched bases: 15. This CDR3 is built from 19 residues.